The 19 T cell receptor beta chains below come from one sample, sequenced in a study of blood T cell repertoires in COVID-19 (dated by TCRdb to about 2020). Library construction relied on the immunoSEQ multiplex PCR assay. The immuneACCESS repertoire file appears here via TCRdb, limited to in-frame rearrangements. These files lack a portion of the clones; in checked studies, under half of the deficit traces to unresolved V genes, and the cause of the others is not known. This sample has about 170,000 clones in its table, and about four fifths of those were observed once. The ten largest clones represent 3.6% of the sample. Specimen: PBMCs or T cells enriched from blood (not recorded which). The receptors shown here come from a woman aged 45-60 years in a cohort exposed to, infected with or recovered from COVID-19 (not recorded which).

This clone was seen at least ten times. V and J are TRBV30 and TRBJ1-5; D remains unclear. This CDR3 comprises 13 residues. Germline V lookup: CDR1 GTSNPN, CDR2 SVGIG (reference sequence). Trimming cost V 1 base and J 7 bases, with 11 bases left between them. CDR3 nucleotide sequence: TGTGCCTGGAGTGATACCCTCGAGCAGCCCCAGCATTTT. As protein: CAWSDTLEQPQHF.

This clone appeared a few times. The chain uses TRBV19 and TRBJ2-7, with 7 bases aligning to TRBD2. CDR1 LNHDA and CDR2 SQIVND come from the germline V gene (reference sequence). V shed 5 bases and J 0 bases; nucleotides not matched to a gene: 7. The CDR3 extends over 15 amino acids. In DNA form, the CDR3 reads TGTGCCAGTAGTCTTCCCGGGGGGAACTCCTACGAGCAGTACTTC. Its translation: CASSLPGGNSYEQYF.

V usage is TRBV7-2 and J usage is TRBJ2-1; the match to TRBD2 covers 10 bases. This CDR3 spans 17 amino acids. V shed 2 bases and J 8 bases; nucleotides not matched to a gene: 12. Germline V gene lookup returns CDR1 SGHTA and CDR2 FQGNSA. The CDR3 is CASSLPLAGLGLDEQFF. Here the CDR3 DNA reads TGTGCCAGCAGCTTACCACTAGCGGGACTGGGTCTCGATGAGCAGTTCTTC. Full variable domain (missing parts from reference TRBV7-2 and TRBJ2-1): GAGVSQSPSNKVTEKGKDVELRCDPISGHTALYWYRQSLGQGLEFLIYFQGNSAPDKSGLPSDRFSAERTGGSVSTLTIQRTQQEDSAVYLCASSLPLAGLGLDEQFFGPGTRLTVL.

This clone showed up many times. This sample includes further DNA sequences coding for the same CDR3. CDR3 sequence (DNA): TGTGCCAGTACCGGGACAGGGGGAAATCAGCCCCAGCATTTT. It encodes CASTGTGGNQPQHF. J is TRBJ1-5 and V is TRBV19, with 11 nucleotides matching TRBD1. V shed 7 bases, J shed 4 bases, and the junction held 3 bases outside the gene matches. The length of the CDR3 is 14 residues. Germline values: CDR1 LNHDA, CDR2 SQIVND (reference sequence).

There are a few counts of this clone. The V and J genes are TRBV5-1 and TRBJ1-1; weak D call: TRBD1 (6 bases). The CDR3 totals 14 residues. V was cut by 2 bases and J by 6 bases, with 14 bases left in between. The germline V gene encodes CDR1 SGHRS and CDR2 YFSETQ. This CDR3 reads CASSFYREGAEAFF. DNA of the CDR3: TGCGCCAGCAGCTTTTACAGGGAAGGCGCTGAAGCTTTCTTT. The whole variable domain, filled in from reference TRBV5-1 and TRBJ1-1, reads KAGVTQTPRYLIKTRGQQVTLSCSPISGHRSVSWYQQTPGQGLQFLFEYFSETQRNKGNFPGRFSGRQFSNSRSEMNVSTLELGDSALYLCASSFYREGAEAFFGQGTRLTVV.

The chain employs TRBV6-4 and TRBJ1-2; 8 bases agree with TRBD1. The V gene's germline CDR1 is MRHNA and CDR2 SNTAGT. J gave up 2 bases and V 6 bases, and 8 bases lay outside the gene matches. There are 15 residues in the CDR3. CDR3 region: CASSKTGQANYGYTF. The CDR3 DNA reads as TGTGCCAGCAGCAAGACGGGACAGGCGAACTATGGCTACACCTTC.

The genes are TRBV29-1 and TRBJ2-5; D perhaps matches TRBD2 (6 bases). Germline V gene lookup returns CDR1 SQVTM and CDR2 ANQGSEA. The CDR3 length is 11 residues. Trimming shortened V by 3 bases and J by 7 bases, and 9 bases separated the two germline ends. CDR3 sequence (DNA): TGCAGCGTTGAGAAGGGAGGGACCCAGTACTTC. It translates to CSVEKGGTQYF.

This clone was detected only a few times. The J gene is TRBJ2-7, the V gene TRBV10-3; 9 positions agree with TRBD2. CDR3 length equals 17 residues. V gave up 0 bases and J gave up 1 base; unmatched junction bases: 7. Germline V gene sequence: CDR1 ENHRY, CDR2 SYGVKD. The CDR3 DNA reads TGTGCCATCAGTGAGTCTGGACTAGCGAAGCCATCCTACGAGCAGTACTTC. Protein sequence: CAISESGLAKPSYEQYF.

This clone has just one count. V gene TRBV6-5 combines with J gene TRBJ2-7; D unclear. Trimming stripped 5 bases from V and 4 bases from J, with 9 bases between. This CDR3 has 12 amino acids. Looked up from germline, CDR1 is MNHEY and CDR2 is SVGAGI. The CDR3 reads CASSPLVYEQYF. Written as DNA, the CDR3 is TGTGCCAGCAGTCCCCTTGTTTACGAGCAGTACTTC.

CDR3 sequence reads: CASSPAGKGRGNTIYF. Written as DNA, the CDR3 is TGTGCCAGCAGCCCCGCCGGGAAAGGGAGAGGAAACACCATATATTTT. This chain joins TRBV28 and TRBJ1-3; no definite D call. The CDR3 is made up of 16 amino acids. Trimming left V 6 bases short and J 4 bases short, with 19 bases between. Germline loops: CDR1 MDHEN, CDR2 SYDVKM.

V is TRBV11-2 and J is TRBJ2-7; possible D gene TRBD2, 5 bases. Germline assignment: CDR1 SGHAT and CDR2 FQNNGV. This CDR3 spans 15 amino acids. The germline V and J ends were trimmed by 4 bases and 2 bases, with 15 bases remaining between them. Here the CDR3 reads CASSYVLDSPYEQYF. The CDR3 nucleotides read TGTGCCAGCAGCTACGTCCTGGACTCCCCCTACGAGCAGTACTTC.

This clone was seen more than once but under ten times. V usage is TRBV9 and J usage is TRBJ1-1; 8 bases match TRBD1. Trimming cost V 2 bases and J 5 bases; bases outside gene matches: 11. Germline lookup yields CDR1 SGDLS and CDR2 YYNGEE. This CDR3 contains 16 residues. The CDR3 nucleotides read TGTGCCAGCAGCGTCCTCCAGGGGGCACAGGAGACTGAAGCTTTCTTT. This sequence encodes CASSVLQGAQETEAFF.

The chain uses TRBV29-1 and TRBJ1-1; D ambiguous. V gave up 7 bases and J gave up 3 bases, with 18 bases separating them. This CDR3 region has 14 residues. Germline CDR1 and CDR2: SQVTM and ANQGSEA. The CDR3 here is CSAMGGGRDTEAFF. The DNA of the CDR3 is TGCAGCGCCATGGGTGGAGGGCGGGACACTGAAGCTTTCTTT.

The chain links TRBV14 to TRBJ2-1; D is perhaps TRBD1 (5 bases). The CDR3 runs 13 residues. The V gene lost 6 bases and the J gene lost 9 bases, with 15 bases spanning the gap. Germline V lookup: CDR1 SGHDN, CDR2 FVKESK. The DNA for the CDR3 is TGTGCCAGCAGGCCCTTTACAGGCGGTGAGCAGTTCTTC. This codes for CASRPFTGGEQFF. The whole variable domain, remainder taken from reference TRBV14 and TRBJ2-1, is EAGVTQFPSHSVIEKGQTVTLRCDPISGHDNLYWYRRVMGKEIKFLLHFVKESKQDESGMPNNRFLAERTGGTYSTLKVQPAELEDSGVYFCASRPFTGGEQFFGPGTRLTVL.

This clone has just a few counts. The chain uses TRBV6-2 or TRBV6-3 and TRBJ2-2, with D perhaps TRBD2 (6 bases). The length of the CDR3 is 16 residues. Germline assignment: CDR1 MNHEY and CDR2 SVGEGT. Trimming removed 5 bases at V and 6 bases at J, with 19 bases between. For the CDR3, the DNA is TGTGCCAGCAGTCCACGGGACCGGGGAGGCCCCGGGGAGCTGTTTTTT. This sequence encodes CASSPRDRGGPGELFF.

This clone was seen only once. The CDR3 coding sequence is TGCGCCAGCAGCCTAACGGGACAGACGAACACCGGGGAGCTGTTTTTT. Protein sequence: CASSLTGQTNTGELFF. This rearrangement joins TRBV5-1 to TRBJ2-2; 7 bases are shared with TRBD1. CDR3 length equals 16 residues. Looked up from germline, CDR1 is SGHRS and CDR2 is YFSETQ. The V segment lost 4 bases and the J segment 0 bases; nucleotides outside the gene matches: 6.

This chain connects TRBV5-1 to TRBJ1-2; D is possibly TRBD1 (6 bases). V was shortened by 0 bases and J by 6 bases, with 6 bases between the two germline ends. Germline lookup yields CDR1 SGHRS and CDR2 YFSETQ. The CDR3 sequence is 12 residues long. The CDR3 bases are TGCGCCAGCAGCTTGGGACAGGATGGCTACACCTTC. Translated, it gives CASSLGQDGYTF.

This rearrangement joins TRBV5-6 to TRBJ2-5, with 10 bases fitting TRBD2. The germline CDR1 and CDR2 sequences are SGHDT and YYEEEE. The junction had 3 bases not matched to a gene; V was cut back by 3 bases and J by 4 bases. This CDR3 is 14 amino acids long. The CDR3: CASSSLAGGETQYF. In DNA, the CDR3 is TGTGCCAGCAGCTCATTAGCGGGAGGAGAGACCCAGTACTTC. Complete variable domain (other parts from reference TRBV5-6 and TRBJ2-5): DAGVTQSPTHLIKTRGQQVTLRCSPKSGHDTVSWYQQALGQGPQFIFQYYEEEERQRGNFPDRFSGHQFPNYSSELNVNALLLGDSALYLCASSSLAGGETQYFGPGTRLLVL.

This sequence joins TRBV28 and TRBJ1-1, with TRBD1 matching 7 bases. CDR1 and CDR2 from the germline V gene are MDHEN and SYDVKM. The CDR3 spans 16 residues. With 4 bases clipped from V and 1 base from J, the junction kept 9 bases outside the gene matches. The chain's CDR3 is CASSSWSGGPNTEAFF. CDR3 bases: TGTGCCAGCAGTTCTTGGTCAGGGGGTCCGAACACTGAAGCTTTCTTT.